A selection of T cell receptor beta chains follows, all from one sample in a study of blood T cell repertoires in COVID-19. Sequencing was performed with immunoSEQ multiplex PCR; in TCRdb, only in-frame clones are kept and a portion is missing. The data hold around 120,000 clones, with less than 85% observed a single time. The sequencing sample was made of peripheral blood. All receptors come from a man between 65 and 80 years old with active or convalescent COVID-19. The CDR3 runs from the conserved cysteine through the conserved F or W. The D gene is left open where the match is weak. Expanded clones get a size class; other rows say once, few or many, or leave the size out.

j_call d_call v_call clone_size cdr3_nt cdr3_aa
TRBJ1-1 . TRBV7-9 once TGTGCCAGCAGCTTAGTCGGGGGAGGGTCTGCTTTCTTT CASSLVGGGSAFF
TRBJ1-5 TRBD1 TRBV9 . TGTGCCAGCAGCGGGAGGACAGGGCAGGGGCCCCAGCATTTT CASSGRTGQGPQHF
TRBJ1-2 . TRBV6-6 . TGTGCCAGCGGCTCAAACTATGGCTACACCTTC CASGSNYGYTF
TRBJ1-1 . TRBV5-1 . TGCGCCAGCAGCATGACTGGGAACACTGAAGCTTTCTTT CASSMTGNTEAFF
TRBJ1-3 . TRBV2 . TGTGCCAGCAGTGAGGGCAGCTCTGGAAACACCATATATTTT CASSEGSSGNTIYF
TRBJ1-1 . TRBV3-1/TRBV3-2 . TGTGCCAGCAGCCACAGGGTGACTGAAGCTTTCTTT CASSHRVTEAFF
TRBJ1-6 TRBD1 TRBV7-8 . TGTGCCAGCAGCTTAGCGGGACAGGACAATTCACCCCTCCACTTT CASSLAGQDNSPLHF
TRBJ1-4 TRBD1 TRBV7-9 . TGTGCCAGCAGCTTAGGGGACAGGAATTATGATAAACTGTTTTTT CASSLGDRNYDKLFF
TRBJ2-3 . TRBV19 . TGTGCCAGTAGTCCCCGGCGCGGTAGCACAGATACGCAGTATTTT CASSPRRGSTDTQYF
TRBJ1-6 . TRBV5-1 . TGCGCCAGCAGCTTGGGGGGGGACTCCTATAATTCACCCCTCCACTTT CASSLGGDSYNSPLHF
TRBJ2-7 . TRBV7-2 . TGTGCCAGCAGCTTAGCCGGGTCTGTCGCCTACGAGCAGTACTTC CASSLAGSVAYEQYF
TRBJ1-4 . TRBV7-9 . TGTGCCAGCAGTCGGGTTACAACTAATGAAAAACTGTTTTTT CASSRVTTNEKLFF
TRBJ1-2 . TRBV23-1 . TGCGCCAGCAGTCAAACATCGACCCACGCGAGGGGCTACACCTTC CASSQTSTHARGYTF
TRBJ2-3 . TRBV5-8 . TGTGCCAGCAGCCACCGGACAGATACGCAGTATTTT CASSHRTDTQYF
TRBJ2-5 TRBD1 TRBV4-1 . TGCGCCAGCAGCCGTGGACAGGGGGGAGAGACCCAGTACTTC CASSRGQGGETQYF
TRBJ1-4 . TRBV5-1 . TGCGCCAGCAGCTTGGGGGGCAGGCCGGGAGATGAAAAACTGTTTTTT CASSLGGRPGDEKLFF
TRBJ2-3 . TRBV6-6 . TGTGCCAGCATGGACAGATACACAGATACGCAGTATTTT CASMDRYTDTQYF
TRBJ1-1 . TRBV19 . TGTGCCAGTAAGCGGGACACCTTCAACACTGAAGCTTTCTTT CASKRDTFNTEAFF
TRBJ2-3 TRBD2 TRBV29-1 . TGCAGCGCCGCCCTACTAGCGGGGGGCACAGATACGCAGTATTTT CSAALLAGGTDTQYF
TRBJ2-7 . TRBV6-5 few TGTGCCAGCAGTTACTCGCCGGAGACAGTTAGCGAGCAGTACTTC CASSYSPETVSEQYF
TRBJ2-7 . TRBV6-2/TRBV6-3 . TGTGCCAGCAGTTACTCGAATCAGGGGCAGGCGGATAGGGACGAGCAGTACTTC CASSYSNQGQADRDEQYF
TRBJ1-5 TRBD1 TRBV7-8 . TGTGCCAGCAGTCGACCGGGACAGGGGGTAAGTCCCCAGCATTTT CASSRPGQGVSPQHF
TRBJ1-3 . TRBV7-9 . TGTGCCAGCAGCCTACTCATCTCTGGAAACACCATATATTTT CASSLLISGNTIYF
TRBJ2-5 . TRBV28 . TGTGCCAGCAGTTTACCTAGGGAGGAGACCCAGTACTTC CASSLPREETQYF
TRBJ1-6 . TRBV30 . TGTGCCTGGAGCCTTACAGGGAAATCACCCCTCCACTTT CAWSLTGKSPLHF
TRBJ2-1 TRBD2 TRBV24-1 . TGTGCCACCAGTCAACTAGCGGGAGGGCCCGCCAATGAGCAGTTCTTC CATSQLAGGPANEQFF
TRBJ2-2 . TRBV7-9 . TGTGCCAGCAGCTTAAGGCAGGGGGGTACCGGGGAGCTGTTTTTT CASSLRQGGTGELFF
TRBJ2-1 TRBD2 TRBV20-1 . TGCAGTGCTAGTTCACTAGCGGGAGCCTACAATGAGCAGTTCTTC CSASSLAGAYNEQFF
TRBJ1-4 TRBD1 TRBV24-1 . TGTGCCACCAGTGACTCGACAGGGGACGATGAAAAACTGTTTTTT CATSDSTGDDEKLFF
TRBJ2-7 . TRBV3-1/TRBV3-2 . TGTGCCAGCAGCTTACGGTTGGACAGTCAGTACGAGCAGTACTTC CASSLRLDSQYEQYF
TRBJ1-5 . TRBV28 . TGTGCCAGCAGTCCCAAACCCAGGGTTTATAGCAATCAGCCCCAGCATTTT CASSPKPRVYSNQPQHF
TRBJ1-5 TRBD1 TRBV5-4 once TGTGCCAACCCGGGACAGGGACCCCTTAGCAATCAGCCCCAGCATTTT CANPGQGPLSNQPQHF
TRBJ2-7 TRBD2 TRBV28 . TGTGCCAGCAGTTTTCACCTAGCGGGCCTCTCCTACGAGCAGTACTTC CASSFHLAGLSYEQYF
TRBJ1-5 TRBD1 TRBV7-2 . TGTGCCAGCAGCCCATCGACAGGGGATAGCAATCAGCCCCAGCATTTT CASSPSTGDSNQPQHF
TRBJ1-2 . TRBV18 . TGTGCCAGCTCGGGAAGACAGAGCAACTATGGCTACACCTTC CASSGRQSNYGYTF
TRBJ2-5 TRBD2 TRBV7-7 . TGTGCTAGCAGCTTAGTGGCGGGGGGCCCAGAGACCCAGTACTTC CASSLVAGGPETQYF
TRBJ1-2 . TRBV5-4 . TGTGCCAGCAGCTTGGCCCAACAGCTCTATGGCTACACCTTC CASSLAQQLYGYTF